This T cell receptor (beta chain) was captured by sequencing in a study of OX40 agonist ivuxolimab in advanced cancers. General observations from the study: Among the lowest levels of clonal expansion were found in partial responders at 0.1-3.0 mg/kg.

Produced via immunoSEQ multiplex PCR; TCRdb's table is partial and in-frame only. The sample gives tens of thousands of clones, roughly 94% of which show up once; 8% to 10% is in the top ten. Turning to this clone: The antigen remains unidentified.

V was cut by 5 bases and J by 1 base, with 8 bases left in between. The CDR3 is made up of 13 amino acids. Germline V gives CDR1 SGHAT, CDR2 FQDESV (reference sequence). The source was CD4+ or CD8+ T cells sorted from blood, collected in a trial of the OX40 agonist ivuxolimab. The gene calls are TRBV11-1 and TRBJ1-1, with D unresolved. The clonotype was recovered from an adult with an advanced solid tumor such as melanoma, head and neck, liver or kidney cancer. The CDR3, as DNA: TGTGCCAGCAGCCTGACATCGAACACTGAAGCTTTCTTT. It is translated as CASSLTSNTEAFF.